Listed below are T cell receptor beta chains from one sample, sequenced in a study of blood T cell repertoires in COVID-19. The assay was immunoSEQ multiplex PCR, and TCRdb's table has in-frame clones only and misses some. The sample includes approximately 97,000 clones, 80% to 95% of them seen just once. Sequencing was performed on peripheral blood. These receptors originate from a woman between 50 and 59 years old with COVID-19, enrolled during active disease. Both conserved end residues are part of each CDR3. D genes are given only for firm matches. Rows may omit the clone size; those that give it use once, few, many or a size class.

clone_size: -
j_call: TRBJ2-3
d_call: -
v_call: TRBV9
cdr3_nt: TGTGCCAGCAGCTCCTCCGCTATCACAGATACGCAGTATTTT
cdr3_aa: CASSSSAITDTQYF

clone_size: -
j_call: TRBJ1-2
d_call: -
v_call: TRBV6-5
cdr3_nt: TGTGCCAGCAGAAATCAGTATGGCTACACCTTC
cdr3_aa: CASRNQYGYTF

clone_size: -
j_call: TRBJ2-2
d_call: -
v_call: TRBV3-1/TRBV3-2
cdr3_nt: TGTGCCAGCAGCCAAGAATTGAGGAGCCCGAACACCGGGGAGCTGTTTTTT
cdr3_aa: CASSQELRSPNTGELFF

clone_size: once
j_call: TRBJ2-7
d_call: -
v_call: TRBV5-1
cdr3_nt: TGCGCCAGCAGCCGGACAGACACCTACGAGCAGTACTTC
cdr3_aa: CASSRTDTYEQYF

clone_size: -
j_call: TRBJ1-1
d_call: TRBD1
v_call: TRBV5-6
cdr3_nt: TGTGCCAGCAGCTTGGTGACAGGGGGCTTGAACACTGAAGCTTTCTTT
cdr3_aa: CASSLVTGGLNTEAFF

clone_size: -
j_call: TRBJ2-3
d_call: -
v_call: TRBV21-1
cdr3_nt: TGTGCCAGCAGCAAAGGAAGGAGGTCCAGATCAGATACGCAGTATTTT
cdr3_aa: CASSKGRRSRSDTQYF

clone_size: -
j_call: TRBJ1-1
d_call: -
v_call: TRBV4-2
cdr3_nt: TGTGCCAGCAGCCAACCCCCACAGGGTGGATGGGCAGCTTTCTTT
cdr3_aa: CASSQPPQGGWAAFF

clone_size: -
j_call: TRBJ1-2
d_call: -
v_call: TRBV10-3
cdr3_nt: TGTGCCATCGAGACGGGAGGTGGCTCTGGCTACACCTTC
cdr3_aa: CAIETGGGSGYTF

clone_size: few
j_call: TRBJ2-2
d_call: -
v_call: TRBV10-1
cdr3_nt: TGCGCCAGCCGGCGCAGGGGCGGCGGGGAGCTGTTTTTT
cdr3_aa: CASRRRGGGELFF

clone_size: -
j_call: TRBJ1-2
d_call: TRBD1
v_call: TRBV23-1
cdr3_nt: TGCGCCAGCAGTCAAACAGGGGGCGGTGGCTACACCTTC
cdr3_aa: CASSQTGGGGYTF

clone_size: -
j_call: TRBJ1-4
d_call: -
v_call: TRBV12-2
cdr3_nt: TGTGCAAGTCGCTTACGACAGGGTAGGTTCGAAAAACTGTTTTTT
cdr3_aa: CASRLRQGRFEKLFF

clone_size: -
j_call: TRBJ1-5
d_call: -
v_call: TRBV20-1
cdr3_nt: TGCAGTGCTAGTCCGGACAGACACAATCAGCCCCAGCATTTT
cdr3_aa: CSASPDRHNQPQHF

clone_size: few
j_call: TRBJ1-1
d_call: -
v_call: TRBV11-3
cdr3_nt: TGTGCCAGCAGCTTACTAATCGTGGACTTCACTGAAGCTTTCTTT
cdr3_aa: CASSLLIVDFTEAFF

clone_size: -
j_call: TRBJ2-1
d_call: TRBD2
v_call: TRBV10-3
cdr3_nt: TGTGCCATCGCCGGGGGGAACGATGAGCAGTTCTTC
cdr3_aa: CAIAGGNDEQFF

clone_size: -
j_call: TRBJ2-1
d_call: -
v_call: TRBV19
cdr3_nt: TGTGCCAGTAGTATTGGATATCGGCAGACTTACAATGAGCAGTTCTTC
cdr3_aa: CASSIGYRQTYNEQFF